This entry describes one T cell receptor beta chain. The entry originates in a study of cytomegalovirus exposure and HLA in healthy donors. Sequencing was performed with immunoSEQ multiplex PCR; in TCRdb, only in-frame clones are kept and a portion is missing. The table lists some 140,000 clones, roughly four fifths of them singletons, with approximately 1.4% in the top ten. CDR3 length equals 15 residues. Trimming cost V 2 bases and J 7 bases; bases outside gene matches: 4. Germline CDR1 is SGHTA and CDR2 is FQGNSA. This clonotype was obtained from a woman aged 25 to 45 in good health and CMV-seronegative. The genes are TRBV7-2 and TRBJ1-6; 8 bases match TRBD1. The sequenced sample was PBMCs. The DNA for the CDR3 is TGTGCCAGCAGCTTACTTTCAGGGGGCAATTCACCCCTCCACTTT. It encodes CASSLLSGGNSPLHF.